This TCR beta chain was observed in a study of shared clonotypes between healthy human individuals (TCRdb year 2020). The study in broad terms: Three men and a couple of women, aged 18 to 49 years, made up the cohort. To increase sequencing depth and limit assay-specific biases, TCR repertoire library preparation and sequencing were carried out by different laboratories using diverse techniques. To estimate repertoire size and how much clonotypes are shared between individuals, the study performed deep sequencing of blood TCR repertoires from a few healthy adults. Per donor, leukapheresis produced somewhere between about 0.9 and 9.5 billion PBMCs. For each donor, CD4 naive and CD4 memory were each run on three plates, CD8 naive on two plates, and CD8 memory on one plate. The study at large found these results: Because the study included a small number of donors, the genetic and exposure-history diversity represented was limited. Larger estimated clonotype richness was generally found for naive subsets than for memory subsets. Incomplete sequencing was indicated by rarefaction of sorted-subset datasets, despite the large sequencing depth. Compared with non-shared clonotypes, clonotypes shared by all four sorted-subset donors had higher generation probabilities. Pairwise subsampling led to the expectation that sequencing depth would affect the degree of clonotype sharing among donors. Sampling was limited to blood, and TCR repertoires in tissue likely differ from TCR repertoires in blood. Sharing across four donors was observed for about 5% of naive CD4, around 3.5% of naive CD8, roughly 2.3% of memory CD4, and about 0.4% of memory CD8 clonotypes.

About this clone itself: Its specific antigen is unknown. The sample holds no much larger clone one base away, and base qualities are not on file.

The germline V gene (reference sequence) yields MNHEY for CDR1 and SMNVEV for CDR2. The CDR3 holds 12 amino acids from the cysteine to the phenylalanine. The kept DNA is CDR3 alone, 36 bases in frame from the first base. A distance of 13 bases separates the germline ends of V and J, which lose 8 bases and 5 bases respectively. Using the deep immunoSEQ assay, TCR CDR3 regions were amplified from genomic DNA by multiplex PCR. Extracted genomic DNA from each cell subset was spread evenly across all wells of several immunoSEQ 96-well plates, with each plate serving as a replicate. For sorted subsets, each replicate PCR was loaded with approximately 190 ng genomic DNA, equivalent to some 31,000 T cell genomes. Purified libraries were measured with a Qubit 3.0 fluorometer, size-checked on a Bioanalyzer 2100, and measured again with the KAPA Library Quantification kit. Every immunoSEQ 96-well plate was sequenced on a separate single-read 150-cycle Illumina NextSeq 550 flow cell. Per the source publication's procedure: Because only junctional sequences without quality scores were contained in the immunoSEQ output, filtering matching that applied to full-length reads could not be performed. To assign V/J genes and CDR3, sequences were annotated using PyIR, a Python wrapper for IgBLAST v1.9, with IMGT germline references. Reads with weak V/J assignments (E-value above 1e-6), missing CDR3, stop codons, out-of-frame junctions, or ambiguous translated residues were removed. A V3J clonotype was defined by an identical inferred V gene, J gene, and CDR3 amino acid sequence. The percentage overlap between two repertoires was calculated by dividing the number of shared unique clonotypes by the size of the smaller repertoire. Richness of each repertoire was evaluated using RTK rarefaction, the Chao1 estimator, and Recon v2.1 estimates of unobserved clonotypes. Generation probabilities were computed with OLGA for all TCRbeta clonotypes obtained by the gDNA method from a handful of donors. Imported from immuneACCESS, the table was reduced by TCRdb to in-frame sequences with V and J called. These copies leave out some clones; in studies compared against another copy, an unresolved V gene accounts for under half, and the cause of the remainder is not known. V, J and clone size are those of that table, while D and trimming were read from the DNA. This sample lists about 2.2 million clones; 93% were detected once. Under 2% of the sample belongs to the ten largest clones.

CD8 naive samples were obtained by positive selection for CCR7 among CD45RO-negative cells, yielding a CD45RA+CCR7+ population from which TemRA cells were excluded. Healthy HIV-negative adults with no recently reported acute infections or vaccinations were included as donors. Every donor was a Caucasian adult living in Nashville, Tennessee, USA. Blood was collected by leukapheresis, and PBMCs were isolated by Ficoll-Histopaque density gradient centrifugation and then cryopreserved in liquid nitrogen vapor phase. Analytical flow cytometry was used to check the purity and quantity of every magnetically sorted T cell population. Genomic DNA was isolated from each sorted fraction and quantified by UV absorbance on a Nanodrop 2000c.

The sequence was collected from a man aged 18 to 35 in good health. Some clones in this sample may be carry-over from other donors' samples. The source material was naive CD8+ T cells from PBMCs. The meaning of the sample's cell subset or site label: CD45RA+CCR7+. The chain is made from TRBV27 and TRBJ2-7, and the D gene may be TRBD2, 5 bases matching. The nucleotide sequence reads TGTGCCAGCGGACTGATTCTCCACGAGCAGTACTTC. This gives the protein CASGLILHEQYF.